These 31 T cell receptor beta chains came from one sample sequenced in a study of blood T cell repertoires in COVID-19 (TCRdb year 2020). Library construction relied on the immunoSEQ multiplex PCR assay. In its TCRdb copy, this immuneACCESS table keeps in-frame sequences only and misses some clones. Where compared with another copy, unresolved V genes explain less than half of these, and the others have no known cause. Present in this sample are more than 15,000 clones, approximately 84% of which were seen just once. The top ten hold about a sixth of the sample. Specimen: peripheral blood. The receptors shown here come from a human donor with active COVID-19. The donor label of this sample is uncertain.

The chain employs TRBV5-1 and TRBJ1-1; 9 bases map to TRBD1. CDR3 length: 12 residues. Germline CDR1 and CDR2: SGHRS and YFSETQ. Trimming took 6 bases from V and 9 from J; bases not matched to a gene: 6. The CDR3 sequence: CASIGTGKKAFF. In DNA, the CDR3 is TGCGCCAGCATAGGGACAGGGAAAAAAGCTTTCTTT.

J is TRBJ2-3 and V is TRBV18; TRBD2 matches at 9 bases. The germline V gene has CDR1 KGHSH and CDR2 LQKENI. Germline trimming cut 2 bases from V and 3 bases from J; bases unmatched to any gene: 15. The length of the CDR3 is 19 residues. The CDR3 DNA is TGTGCCAGCTCACCAATAAGGGCAGCGGGGGGACTCAGAACAGATACGCAGTATTTT. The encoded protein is CASSPIRAAGGLRTDTQYF.

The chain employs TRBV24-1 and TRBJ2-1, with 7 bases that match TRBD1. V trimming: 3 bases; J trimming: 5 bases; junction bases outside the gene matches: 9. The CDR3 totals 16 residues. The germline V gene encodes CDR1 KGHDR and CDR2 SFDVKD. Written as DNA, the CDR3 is TGTGCCACCAGTGATCACCGGGACAGAAGGAACAATGAGCAGTTCTTC. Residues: CATSDHRDRRNNEQFF.

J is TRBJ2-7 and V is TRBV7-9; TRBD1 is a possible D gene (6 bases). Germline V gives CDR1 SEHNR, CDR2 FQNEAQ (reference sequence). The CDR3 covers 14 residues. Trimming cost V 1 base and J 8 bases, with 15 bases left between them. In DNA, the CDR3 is TGTGCCAGCAGCTTAGGTGGGACACCTAGGAAGCAGTACTTC. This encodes CASSLGGTPRKQYF.

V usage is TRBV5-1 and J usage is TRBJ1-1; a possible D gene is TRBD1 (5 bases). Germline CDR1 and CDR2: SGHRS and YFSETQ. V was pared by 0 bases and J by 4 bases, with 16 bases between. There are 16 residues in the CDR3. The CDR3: CASSLEGQGIITEAFF. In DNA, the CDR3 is TGCGCCAGCAGCTTGGAAGGGCAGGGTATCATCACTGAAGCTTTCTTT. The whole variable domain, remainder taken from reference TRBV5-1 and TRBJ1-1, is KAGVTQTPRYLIKTRGQQVTLSCSPISGHRSVSWYQQTPGQGLQFLFEYFSETQRNKGNFPGRFSGRQFSNSRSEMNVSTLELGDSALYLCASSLEGQGIITEAFFGQGTRLTVV.

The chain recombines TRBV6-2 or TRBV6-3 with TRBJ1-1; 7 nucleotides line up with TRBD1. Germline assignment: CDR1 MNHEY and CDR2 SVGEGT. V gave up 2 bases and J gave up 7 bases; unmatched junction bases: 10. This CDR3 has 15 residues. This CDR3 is CASSYPGTASIEAFF. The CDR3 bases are TGTGCCAGCAGTTACCCCGGGACAGCGAGTATTGAAGCTTTCTTT.

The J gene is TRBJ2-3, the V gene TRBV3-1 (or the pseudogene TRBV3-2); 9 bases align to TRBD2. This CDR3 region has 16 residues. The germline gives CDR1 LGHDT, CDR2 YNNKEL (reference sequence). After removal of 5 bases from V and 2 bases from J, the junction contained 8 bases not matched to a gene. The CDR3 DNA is TGTGCCAGCAGCTCGACTAGCGGACTAATCACAGATACGCAGTATTTT. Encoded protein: CASSSTSGLITDTQYF.

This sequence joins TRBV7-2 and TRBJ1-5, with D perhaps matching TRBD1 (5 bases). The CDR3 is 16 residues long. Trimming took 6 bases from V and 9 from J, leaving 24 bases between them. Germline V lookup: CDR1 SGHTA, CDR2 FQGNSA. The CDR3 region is CASRRRGRATLRPQHF. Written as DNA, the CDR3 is TGTGCCAGCAGGAGAAGGGGCCGAGCAACCCTTAGGCCCCAGCATTTT. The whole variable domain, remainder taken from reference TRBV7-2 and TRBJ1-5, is GAGVSQSPSNKVTEKGKDVELRCDPISGHTALYWYRQSLGQGLEFLIYFQGNSAPDKSGLPSDRFSAERTGGSVSTLTIQRTQQEDSAVYLCASRRRGRATLRPQHFGDGTRLSIL.

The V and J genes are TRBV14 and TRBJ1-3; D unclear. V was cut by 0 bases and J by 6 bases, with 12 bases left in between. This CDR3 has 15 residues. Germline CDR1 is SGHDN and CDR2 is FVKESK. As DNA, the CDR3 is TGTGCCAGCAGCCAAGAGGAGCACTGGGTAAACACCATATATTTT. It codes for CASSQEEHWVNTIYF.

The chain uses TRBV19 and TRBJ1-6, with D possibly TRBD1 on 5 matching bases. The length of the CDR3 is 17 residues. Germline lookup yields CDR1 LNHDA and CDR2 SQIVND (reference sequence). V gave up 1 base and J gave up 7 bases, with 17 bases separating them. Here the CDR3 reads CASSIATGLIRNSPLHF. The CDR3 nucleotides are TGTGCCAGTAGTATAGCCACGGGACTGATTAGAAATTCACCCCTCCACTTT.

The DNA for the CDR3 is TGTGCCAGTAGTATCTTTCCCGGAGGTGGTTCACCCCTCCACTTT. Its protein product is CASSIFPGGGSPLHF. The J gene is TRBJ1-6, the V gene TRBV19; D not certain. The CDR3 spans 15 residues. Germline CDR1 is LNHDA and CDR2 is SQIVND (reference sequence). V was pared by 3 bases and J by 9 bases, with 15 bases between.

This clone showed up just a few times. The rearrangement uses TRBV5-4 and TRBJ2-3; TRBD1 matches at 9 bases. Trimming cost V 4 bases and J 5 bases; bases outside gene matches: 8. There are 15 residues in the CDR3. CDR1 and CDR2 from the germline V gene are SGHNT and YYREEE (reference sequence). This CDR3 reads CASSRITGGVDTQYF. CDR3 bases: TGTGCCAGCAGCCGCATAACAGGGGGCGTAGATACGCAGTATTTT.

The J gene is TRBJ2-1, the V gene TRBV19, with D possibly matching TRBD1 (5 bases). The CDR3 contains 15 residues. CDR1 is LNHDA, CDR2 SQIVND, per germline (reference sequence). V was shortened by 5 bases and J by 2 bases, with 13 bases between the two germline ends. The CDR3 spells CASSPRDSPYNEQFF. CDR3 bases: TGTGCCAGTAGTCCGCGAGACAGTCCCTACAATGAGCAGTTCTTC. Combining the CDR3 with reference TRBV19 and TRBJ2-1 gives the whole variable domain DGGITQSPKYLFRKEGQNVTLSCEQNLNHDAMYWYRQDPGQGLRLIYYSQIVNDFQKGDIAEGYSVSREKKESFPLTVTSAQKNPTAFYLCASSPRDSPYNEQFFGPGTRLTVL.

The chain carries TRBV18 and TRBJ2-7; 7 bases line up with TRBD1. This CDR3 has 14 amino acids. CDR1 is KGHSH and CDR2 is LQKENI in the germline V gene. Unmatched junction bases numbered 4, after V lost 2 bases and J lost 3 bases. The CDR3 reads CASSPRTGDYEQYF. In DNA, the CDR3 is TGTGCCAGCTCACCAAGGACAGGAGACTACGAGCAGTACTTC.

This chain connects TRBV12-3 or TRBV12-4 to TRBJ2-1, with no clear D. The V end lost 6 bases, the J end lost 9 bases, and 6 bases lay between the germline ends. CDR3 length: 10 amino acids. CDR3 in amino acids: CASSSVEQFF. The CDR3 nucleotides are TGTGCCAGCAGCAGCGTTGAGCAGTTCTTC.

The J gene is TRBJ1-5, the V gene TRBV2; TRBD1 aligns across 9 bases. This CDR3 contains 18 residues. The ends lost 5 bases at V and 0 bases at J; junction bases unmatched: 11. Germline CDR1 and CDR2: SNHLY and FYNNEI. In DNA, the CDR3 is TGTGCCAGCAGTACTATAGGACGGGACAGGGATAGCAATCAGCCCCAGCATTTT. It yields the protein CASSTIGRDRDSNQPQHF. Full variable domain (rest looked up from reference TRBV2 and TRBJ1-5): EPEVTQTPSHQVTQMGQEVILRCVPISNHLYFYWYRQILGQKVEFLVSFYNNEISEKSEIFDDQFSVERPDGSNFTLKIRSTKLEDSAMYFCASSTIGRDRDSNQPQHFGDGTRLSIL.

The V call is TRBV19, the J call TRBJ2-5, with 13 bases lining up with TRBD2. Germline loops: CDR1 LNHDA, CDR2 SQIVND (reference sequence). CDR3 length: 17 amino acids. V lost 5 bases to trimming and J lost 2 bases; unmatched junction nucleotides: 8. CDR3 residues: CASSDPGLAGDQETQYF. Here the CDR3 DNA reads TGTGCCAGTAGTGACCCTGGACTAGCGGGGGATCAAGAGACCCAGTACTTC.

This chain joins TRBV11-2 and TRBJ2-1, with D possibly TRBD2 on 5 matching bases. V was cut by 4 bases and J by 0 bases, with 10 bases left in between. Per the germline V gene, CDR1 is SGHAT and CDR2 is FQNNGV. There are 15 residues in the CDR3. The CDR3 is CASSYGESSYNEQFF. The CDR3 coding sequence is TGTGCCAGCAGCTATGGGGAGAGCTCCTACAATGAGCAGTTCTTC.

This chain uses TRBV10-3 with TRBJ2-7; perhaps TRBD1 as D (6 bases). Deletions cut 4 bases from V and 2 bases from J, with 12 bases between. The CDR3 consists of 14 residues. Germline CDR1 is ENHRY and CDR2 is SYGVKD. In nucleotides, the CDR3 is TGTGCCATCAGTGCGGAGACAGGTCCCTACGAGCAGTACTTC. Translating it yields CAISAETGPYEQYF.

The DNA for the CDR3 is TGTGCCAGCAGCTTAAAACAGGGTTTCGGCTACACCTTC. Amino acids: CASSLKQGFGYTF. This rearrangement joins TRBV7-9 to TRBJ1-2; tentative D call: TRBD1 (6 bases). CDR1 is SEHNR and CDR2 is FQNEAQ in the germline V gene (reference sequence). The CDR3 totals 13 residues. The V and J ends lost 2 bases and 8 bases respectively, with 12 bases between them.

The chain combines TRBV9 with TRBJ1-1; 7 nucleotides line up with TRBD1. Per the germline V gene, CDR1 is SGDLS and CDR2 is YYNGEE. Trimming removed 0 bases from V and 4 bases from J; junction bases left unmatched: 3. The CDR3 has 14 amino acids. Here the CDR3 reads CASSVVPGGTEAFF. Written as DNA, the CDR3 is TGTGCCAGCAGCGTAGTCCCAGGGGGCACTGAAGCTTTCTTT.

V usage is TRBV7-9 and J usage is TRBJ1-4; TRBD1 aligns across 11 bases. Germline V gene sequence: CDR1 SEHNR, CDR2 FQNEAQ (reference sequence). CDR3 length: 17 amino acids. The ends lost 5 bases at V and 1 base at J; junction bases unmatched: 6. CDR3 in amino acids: CASSLWGQGVTNEKLFF. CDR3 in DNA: TGTGCCAGCAGCCTCTGGGGACAGGGGGTAACTAATGAAAAACTGTTTTTT.

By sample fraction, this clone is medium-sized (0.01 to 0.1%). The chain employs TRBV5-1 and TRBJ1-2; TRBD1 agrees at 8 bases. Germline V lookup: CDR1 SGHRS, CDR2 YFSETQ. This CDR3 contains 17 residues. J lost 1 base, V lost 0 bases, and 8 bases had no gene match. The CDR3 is CASSLVQGANINYGYTF. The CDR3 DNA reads TGCGCCAGCAGCTTGGTCCAGGGGGCTAACATTAACTATGGCTACACCTTC.

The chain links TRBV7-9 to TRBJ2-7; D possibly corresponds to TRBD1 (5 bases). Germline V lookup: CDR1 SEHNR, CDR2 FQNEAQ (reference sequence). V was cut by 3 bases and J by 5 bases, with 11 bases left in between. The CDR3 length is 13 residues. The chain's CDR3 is CASSFVSGNEQYF. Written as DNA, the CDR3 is TGTGCCAGCAGCTTTGTCTCAGGGAACGAGCAGTACTTC.

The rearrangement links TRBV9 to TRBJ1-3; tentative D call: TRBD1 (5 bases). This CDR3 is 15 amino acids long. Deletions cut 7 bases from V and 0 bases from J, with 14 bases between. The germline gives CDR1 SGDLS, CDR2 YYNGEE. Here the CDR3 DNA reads TGTGCCAGCGGGGCGGGGGTCCGCTCTGGAAACACCATATATTTT. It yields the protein CASGAGVRSGNTIYF.

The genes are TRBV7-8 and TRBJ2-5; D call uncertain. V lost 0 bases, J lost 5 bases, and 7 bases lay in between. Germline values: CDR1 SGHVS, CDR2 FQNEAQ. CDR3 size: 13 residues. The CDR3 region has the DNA TGTGCCAGCAGCTTAGCGCCAGTGGAGACCCAGTACTTC. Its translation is CASSLAPVETQYF. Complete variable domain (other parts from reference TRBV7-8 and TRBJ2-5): GAGVSQSPRYKVAKRGQDVALRCDPISGHVSLFWYQQALGQGPEFLTYFQNEAQLDKSGLPSDRFFAERPEGSVSTLKIQRTQQEDSAVYLCASSLAPVETQYFGPGTRLLVL.

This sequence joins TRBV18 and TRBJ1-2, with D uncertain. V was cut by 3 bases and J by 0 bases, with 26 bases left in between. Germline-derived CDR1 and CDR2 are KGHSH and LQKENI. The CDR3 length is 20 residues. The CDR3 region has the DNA TGTGCCAGCTCACCGTCGACGGCGACCTATGCGGTGAAAGCTAACTATGGCTACACCTTC. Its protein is CASSPSTATYAVKANYGYTF.

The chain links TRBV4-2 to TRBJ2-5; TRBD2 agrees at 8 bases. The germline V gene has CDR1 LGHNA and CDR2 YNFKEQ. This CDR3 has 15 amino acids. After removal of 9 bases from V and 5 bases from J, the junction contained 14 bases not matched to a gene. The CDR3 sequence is CASTATRGGRETQYF. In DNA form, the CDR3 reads TGTGCCAGTACCGCCACACGGGGGGGCCGGGAGACCCAGTACTTC.

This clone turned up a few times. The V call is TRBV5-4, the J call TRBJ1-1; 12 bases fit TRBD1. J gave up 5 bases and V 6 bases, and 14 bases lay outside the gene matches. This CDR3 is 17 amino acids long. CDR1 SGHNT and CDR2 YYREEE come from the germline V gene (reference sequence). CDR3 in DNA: TGTGCCAGCACCCGCCCCGGGACAGGGGGCGCCTTGACTGAAGCTTTCTTT. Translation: CASTRPGTGGALTEAFF.

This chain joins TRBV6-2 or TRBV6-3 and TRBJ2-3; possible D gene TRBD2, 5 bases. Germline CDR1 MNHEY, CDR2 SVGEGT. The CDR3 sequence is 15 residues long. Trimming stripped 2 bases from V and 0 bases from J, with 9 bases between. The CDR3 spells CASSYGSVSTDTQYF. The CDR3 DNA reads TGTGCCAGCAGTTACGGGAGTGTCAGCACAGATACGCAGTATTTT.

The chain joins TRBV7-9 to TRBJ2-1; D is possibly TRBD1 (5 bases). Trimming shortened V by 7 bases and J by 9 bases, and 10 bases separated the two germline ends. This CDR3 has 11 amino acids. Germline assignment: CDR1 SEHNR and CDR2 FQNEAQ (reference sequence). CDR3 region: CASMRQGEQFF. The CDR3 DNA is TGTGCCAGCATGCGCCAGGGTGAGCAGTTCTTC. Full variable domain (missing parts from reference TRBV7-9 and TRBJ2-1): DTGVSQNPRHKITKRGQNVTFRCDPISEHNRLYWYRQTLGQGPEFLTYFQNEAQLEKSRLLSDRFSAERPKGSFSTLEIQRTEQGDSAMYLCASMRQGEQFFGPGTRLTVL.